The 17 T cell receptor beta chains below come from one sample, sequenced in a study of blood T cell repertoires in COVID-19. Sequenced by immunoSEQ multiplex PCR; TCRdb stores in-frame clones only, minus some. This sample carries about 170,000 clones, 70% to 85% of them seen once, and the ten largest clones take roughly 1.1%. Sequenced input: peripheral blood. The receptors originated from a man between 60 and 75 years old who had recovered from COVID-19.

The rearrangement links TRBV14 to TRBJ2-3; D is unresolved. The CDR3 is 12 amino acids. With 4 bases removed from V and 7 bases from J, the gap between germline ends came to 9 bases. In germline, CDR1 is SGHDN, CDR2 FVKESK. In nucleotides, the CDR3 is TGTGCCAGCAGCCCACATCTTAATACGCAGTATTTT. Amino acids: CASSPHLNTQYF.

The chain employs TRBV7-8 and TRBJ2-2; maybe TRBD2 (6 bases). The CDR3 sequence is 15 residues long. Germline lookup yields CDR1 SGHVS and CDR2 FQNEAQ. Trimming pared 4 bases from V and 0 bases from J, leaving 9 bases between. CDR3 loop: CASSSAGPNTGELFF. DNA of the CDR3: TGTGCCAGCAGCTCAGCGGGCCCGAACACCGGGGAGCTGTTTTTT.

The V gene is TRBV7-2, the J gene TRBJ1-6; possible D gene TRBD1, 5 bases. V was cut by 3 bases and J by 9 bases, with 15 bases left in between. This CDR3 contains 15 residues. Germline V gene lookup returns CDR1 SGHTA and CDR2 FQGNSA. DNA for the CDR3: TGTGCCAGCAGCTTCCGACGGGGGGGGAGTTCACCCCTCCACTTT. Translating it yields CASSFRRGGSSPLHF.

The chain recombines TRBV5-6 with TRBJ2-7; weak D call: TRBD2 (5 bases). The V and J ends lost 3 bases and 5 bases respectively, with 12 bases between them. This CDR3 spans 13 amino acids. CDR1 is SGHDT and CDR2 is YYEEEE in the germline V gene. CDR3 residues: CASSSTGFDEQYF. DNA of the CDR3: TGTGCCAGCAGCTCCACGGGGTTTGACGAGCAGTACTTC.

The genes are TRBV4-3 and TRBJ1-2, with TRBD1 identical over 8 bases. CDR1 is LGHNA and CDR2 is YSLEER in the germline V gene. After removal of 4 bases from V and 5 bases from J, the junction contained 6 bases not matched to a gene. CDR3 size: 14 residues. The DNA for the CDR3 is TGCGCCAGCAGCCCCGGGACAGGCGAGTATGGCTACACCTTC. Protein product: CASSPGTGEYGYTF.

The rearrangement joins TRBV9 to TRBJ2-5; D gene uncertain. The CDR3 sequence is 14 residues long. V lost 2 bases and J lost 4, with 12 bases in between. Germline-derived CDR1 and CDR2 are SGDLS and YYNGEE. The CDR3: CASSVSHYLETQYF. The CDR3 nucleotides are TGTGCCAGCAGCGTTAGTCATTATCTAGAGACCCAGTACTTC.

Only a few counts were recorded for this clone. The rearrangement uses TRBV3-1 (or the pseudogene TRBV3-2) and TRBJ2-7; a weak D match, TRBD2 (5 bases). This CDR3 spans 13 amino acids. Trimming pared 4 bases from V and 2 bases from J, leaving 9 bases between. Germline values: CDR1 LGHDT, CDR2 YNNKEL (reference sequence). Written as DNA, the CDR3 is TGTGCCAGCAGCCCCCGGGATCCCTACGAGCAGTACTTC. As protein: CASSPRDPYEQYF.

The gene calls are TRBV7-2 and TRBJ1-1; 7 bases fit TRBD1. Germline trimming cut 10 bases from V and 0 bases from J; bases unmatched to any gene: 8. CDR3 length: 14 amino acids. Germline loops: CDR1 SGHTA, CDR2 FQGNSA. The CDR3 here is CATRQGTLNTEAFF. DNA for the CDR3: TGTGCCACCCGACAGGGTACACTGAACACTGAAGCTTTCTTT.

Only one count was recorded for this clone. The chain links TRBV6-6 to TRBJ2-7; 9 nucleotides line up with TRBD2. Germline V gene sequence: CDR1 MNHNY, CDR2 SVGAGI (reference sequence). The CDR3 runs to 15 residues. J lost 2 bases, V lost 7 bases, and 9 bases had no gene match. This CDR3 reads CASIPASGDPYEQYF. In DNA, the CDR3 is TGTGCCAGCATACCGGCTAGCGGGGACCCCTACGAGCAGTACTTC.

The chain combines TRBV10-3 with TRBJ1-5; no clear D gene. The CDR3 has 13 amino acids. Germline-derived CDR1 and CDR2 are ENHRY and SYGVKD. Trimming stripped 2 bases from V and 4 bases from J, with 6 bases between. The CDR3 DNA follows: TGTGCCATCAGTGAGGGACTAAATCAGCCCCAGCATTTT. Its translation is CAISEGLNQPQHF.

The V gene is TRBV15, the J gene TRBJ1-3; D is unclear. V lost 5 bases and J lost 0, with 14 bases in between. This CDR3 contains 16 residues. Germline V lookup: CDR1 LNHNV, CDR2 YYDKDF (reference sequence). The chain's CDR3 is CATSPRDSGSGNTIYF. CDR3 nucleotide sequence: TGTGCCACCAGCCCCCGGGATTCGGGCTCTGGAAACACCATATATTTT.

The V call is TRBV12-3 or TRBV12-4, the J call TRBJ1-2; possible D gene TRBD1, 6 bases. Between the trimmed V and J ends, which lost 6 bases and 8 bases, there was a span of 16 bases. This CDR3 is built from 13 residues. The CDR3 loop reads CASRTDRIGGYTF. The CDR3 DNA reads TGTGCCAGCAGAACAGACAGGATCGGGGGCTACACCTTC.

J is TRBJ1-1 and V is TRBV6-5; D not certain. The V gene's germline CDR1 is MNHEY and CDR2 SVGAGI. V shed 4 bases and J shed 1 base, with 13 bases lying between them. This CDR3 comprises 15 residues. The CDR3 sequence is CASSFGSAANTEAFF. CDR3 DNA: TGTGCCAGCAGTTTCGGGTCAGCTGCGAACACTGAAGCTTTCTTT.

The CDR3 nucleotides are TGTGCCAGTAGTGACAGGAACGGTTTGCGAGAGCAGTACTTC. It translates to CASSDRNGLREQYF. The chain uses TRBV19 and TRBJ2-7; TRBD1 might be the D (6 bases). The germline V gene has CDR1 LNHDA and CDR2 SQIVND (reference sequence). The CDR3 totals 14 residues. V was cut by 5 bases and J by 7 bases, with 18 bases left in between.

This chain uses TRBV11-2 with TRBJ2-7, with D unclear. CDR3 length: 14 amino acids. V was shortened by 0 bases and J by 1 base, with 7 bases between the two germline ends. CDR1 and CDR2 from the germline V gene are SGHAT and FQNNGV. The DNA of the CDR3 is TGTGCCAGCAGCTTAGATAGTCGGTCCTACGAGCAGTACTTC. Translation gives CASSLDSRSYEQYF.

This clone was seen more than once but under ten times. CDR3 coding DNA: TGTGCCAGTAGTAGGGACAGGGAGAACACTGAAGCTTTCTTT. Encoded protein: CASSRDRENTEAFF. This sequence joins TRBV19 and TRBJ1-1, with 9 bases aligning to TRBD1. The trim removed 4 bases at V and 1 base at J, leaving 1 base unmatched. The V gene's germline CDR1 is LNHDA and CDR2 SQIVND (reference sequence). The CDR3 runs to 14 residues.

The chain links TRBV19 to TRBJ2-6; D may be TRBD1 (5 bases). Germline V gives CDR1 LNHDA, CDR2 SQIVND (reference sequence). Trimming took 7 bases from V and 3 from J, leaving 16 bases between them. This CDR3 is 16 amino acids long. The CDR3 DNA is TGTGCCAGTACAGGGTCCCGGACCATTGGGGCCAACGTCCTGACTTTC. Translated: CASTGSRTIGANVLTF.